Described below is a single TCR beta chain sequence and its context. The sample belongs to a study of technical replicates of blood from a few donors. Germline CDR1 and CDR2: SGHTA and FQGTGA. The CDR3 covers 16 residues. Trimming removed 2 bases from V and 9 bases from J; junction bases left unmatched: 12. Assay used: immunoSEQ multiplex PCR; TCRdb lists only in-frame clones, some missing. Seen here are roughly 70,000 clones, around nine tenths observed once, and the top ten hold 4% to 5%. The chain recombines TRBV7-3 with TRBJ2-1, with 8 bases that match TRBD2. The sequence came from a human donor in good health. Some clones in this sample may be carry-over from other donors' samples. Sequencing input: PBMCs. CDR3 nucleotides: TGTGCCAGCAGCTTAGGAGGCGGGAGGTTGGGGAGTGAGCAGTTCTTC. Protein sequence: CASSLGGGRLGSEQFF.